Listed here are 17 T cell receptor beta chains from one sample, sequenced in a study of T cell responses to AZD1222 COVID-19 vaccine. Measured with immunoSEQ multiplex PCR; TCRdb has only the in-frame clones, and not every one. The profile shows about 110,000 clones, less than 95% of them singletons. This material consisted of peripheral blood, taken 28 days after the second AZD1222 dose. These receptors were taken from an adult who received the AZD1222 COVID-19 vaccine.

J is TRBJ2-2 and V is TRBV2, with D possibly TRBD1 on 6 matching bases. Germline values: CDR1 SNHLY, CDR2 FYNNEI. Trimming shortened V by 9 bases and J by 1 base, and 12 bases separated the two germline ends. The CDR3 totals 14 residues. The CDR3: CASQDSKNTGELFF. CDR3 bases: TGTGCCAGTCAGGACAGTAAGAACACCGGGGAGCTGTTTTTT.

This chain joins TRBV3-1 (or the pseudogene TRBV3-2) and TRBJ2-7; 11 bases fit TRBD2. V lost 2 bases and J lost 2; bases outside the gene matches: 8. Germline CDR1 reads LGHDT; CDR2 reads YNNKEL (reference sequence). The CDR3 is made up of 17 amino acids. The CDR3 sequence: CASSQPRTSGPPYEQYF. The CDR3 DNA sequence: TGTGCCAGCAGCCAACCCCGGACTAGCGGGCCCCCCTACGAGCAGTACTTC.

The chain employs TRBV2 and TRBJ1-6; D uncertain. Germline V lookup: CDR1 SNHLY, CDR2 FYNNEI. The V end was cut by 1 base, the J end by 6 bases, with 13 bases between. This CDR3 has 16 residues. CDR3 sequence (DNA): TGTGCCAGCAGTGAAGAGGGAAGGTGGCCTAATTCACCCCTCCACTTT. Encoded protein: CASSEEGRWPNSPLHF. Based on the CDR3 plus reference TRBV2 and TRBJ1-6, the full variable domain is EPEVTQTPSHQVTQMGQEVILRCVPISNHLYFYWYRQILGQKVEFLVSFYNNEISEKSEIFDDQFSVERPDGSNFTLKIRSTKLEDSAMYFCASSEEGRWPNSPLHFGNGTRLTVT.

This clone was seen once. The CDR3 DNA follows: TGTGCCAGCAGTCAGGAGGGGTATACTGAAGCTTTCTTT. It is translated as CASSQEGYTEAFF. V is TRBV6-6 and J is TRBJ1-1; D possibly corresponds to TRBD1 (5 bases). The germline gives CDR1 MNHNY, CDR2 SVGAGI (reference sequence). V lost 5 bases to trimming and J lost 5 bases, with 12 bases between them. The CDR3 is made up of 13 amino acids.

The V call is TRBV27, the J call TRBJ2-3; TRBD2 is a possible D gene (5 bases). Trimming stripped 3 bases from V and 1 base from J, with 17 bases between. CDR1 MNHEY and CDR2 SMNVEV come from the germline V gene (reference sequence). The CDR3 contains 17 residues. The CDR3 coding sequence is TGTGCCAGCAGTTTTGCCCCGTCGGGGATCGGCACAGATACGCAGTATTTT. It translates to CASSFAPSGIGTDTQYF.

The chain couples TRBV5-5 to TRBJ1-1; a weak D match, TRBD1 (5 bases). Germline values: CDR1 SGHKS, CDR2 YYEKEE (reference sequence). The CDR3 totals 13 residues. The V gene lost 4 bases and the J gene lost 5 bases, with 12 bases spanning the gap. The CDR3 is CASSDQGGTEAFF. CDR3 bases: TGTGCCAGCAGCGATCAGGGTGGGACTGAAGCTTTCTTT.

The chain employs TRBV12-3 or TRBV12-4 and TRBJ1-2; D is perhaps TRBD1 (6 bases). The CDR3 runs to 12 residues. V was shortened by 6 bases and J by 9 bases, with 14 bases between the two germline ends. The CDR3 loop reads CASSLDSYSYTF. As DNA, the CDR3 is TGTGCCAGCAGCTTGGACAGCTACAGCTACACCTTC.

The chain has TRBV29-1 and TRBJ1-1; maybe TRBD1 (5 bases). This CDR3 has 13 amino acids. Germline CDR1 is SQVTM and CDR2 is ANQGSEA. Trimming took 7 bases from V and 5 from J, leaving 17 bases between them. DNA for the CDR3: TGCAGCGCCGAGGCGGGGCTATCAACTGAAGCTTTCTTT. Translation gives CSAEAGLSTEAFF. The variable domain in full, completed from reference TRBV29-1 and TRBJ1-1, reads SAVISQKPSRDICQRGTSLTIQCQVDSQVTMMFWYRQQPGQSLTLIATANQGSEATYESGFVIDKFPISRPNLTFSTLTVSNMSPEDSSIYLCSAEAGLSTEAFFGQGTRLTVV.

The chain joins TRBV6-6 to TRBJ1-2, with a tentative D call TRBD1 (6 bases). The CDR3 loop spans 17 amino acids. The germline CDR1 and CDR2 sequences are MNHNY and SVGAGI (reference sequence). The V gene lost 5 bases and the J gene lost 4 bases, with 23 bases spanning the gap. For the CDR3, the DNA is TGTGCCAGCAGTCCCCAAAGAACGATGACAGGCAGCTATGGCTACACCTTC. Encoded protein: CASSPQRTMTGSYGYTF.

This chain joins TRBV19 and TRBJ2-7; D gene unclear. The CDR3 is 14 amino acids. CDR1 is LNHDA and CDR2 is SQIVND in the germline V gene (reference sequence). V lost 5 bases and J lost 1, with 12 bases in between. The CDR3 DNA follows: TGTGCCAGTAGTGGATCTAGAAAATCCTACGAGCAGTACTTC. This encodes CASSGSRKSYEQYF.

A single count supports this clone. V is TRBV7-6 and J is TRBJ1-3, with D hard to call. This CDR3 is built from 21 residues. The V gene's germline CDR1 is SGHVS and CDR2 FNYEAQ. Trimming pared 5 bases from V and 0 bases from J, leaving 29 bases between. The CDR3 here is CASSTDPEVGSPSSSGNTIYF. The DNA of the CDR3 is TGTGCCAGCAGCACCGACCCGGAGGTTGGGTCCCCTTCGAGCTCTGGAAACACCATATATTTT.

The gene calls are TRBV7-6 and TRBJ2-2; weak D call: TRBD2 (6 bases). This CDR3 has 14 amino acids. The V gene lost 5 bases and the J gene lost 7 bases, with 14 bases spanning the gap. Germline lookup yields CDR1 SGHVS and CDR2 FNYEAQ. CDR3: CASSPVTRGGELFF. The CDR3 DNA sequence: TGTGCCAGCAGCCCAGTAACGCGGGGCGGGGAGCTGTTTTTT.

As DNA, the CDR3 is TGTGCCAGCAGTCCCCTGGGGGTCAATGAGCAGTTCTTC. This translates into CASSPLGVNEQFF. V is TRBV6-5 and J is TRBJ2-1; D possibly matches TRBD1 or TRBD2 (5 bases each). V gave up 5 bases and J gave up 6 bases, with 11 bases separating them. The CDR3 extends over 13 amino acids. Germline V CDR1 and CDR2: MNHEY, SVGAGI.

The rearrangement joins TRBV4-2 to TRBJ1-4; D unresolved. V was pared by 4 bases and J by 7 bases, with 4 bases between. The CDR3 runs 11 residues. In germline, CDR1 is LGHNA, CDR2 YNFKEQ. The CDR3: CASSPCEKLFF. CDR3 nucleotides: TGTGCCAGCAGCCCCTGTGAAAAACTGTTTTTT.

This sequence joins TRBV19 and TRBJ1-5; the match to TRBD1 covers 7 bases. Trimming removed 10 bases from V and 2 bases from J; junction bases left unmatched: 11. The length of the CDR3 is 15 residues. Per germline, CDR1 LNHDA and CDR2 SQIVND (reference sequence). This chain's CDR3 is CATAQGQGGNQPQHF. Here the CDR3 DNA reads TGTGCCACAGCCCAGGGGCAGGGGGGCAATCAGCCCCAGCATTTT.

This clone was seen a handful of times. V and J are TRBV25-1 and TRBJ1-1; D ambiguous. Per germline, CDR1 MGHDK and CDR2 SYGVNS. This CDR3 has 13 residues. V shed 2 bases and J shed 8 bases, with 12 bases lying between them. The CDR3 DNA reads TGTGCCAGCAGTGAAGTGGTTAAAGGGGAAGCTTTCTTT. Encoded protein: CASSEVVKGEAFF.

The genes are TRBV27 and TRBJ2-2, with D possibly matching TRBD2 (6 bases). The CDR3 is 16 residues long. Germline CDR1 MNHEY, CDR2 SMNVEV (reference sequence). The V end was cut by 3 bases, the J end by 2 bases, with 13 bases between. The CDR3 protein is CASSFKRASNTGELFF. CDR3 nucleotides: TGTGCCAGCAGTTTTAAGCGGGCCTCAAACACCGGGGAGCTGTTTTTT.